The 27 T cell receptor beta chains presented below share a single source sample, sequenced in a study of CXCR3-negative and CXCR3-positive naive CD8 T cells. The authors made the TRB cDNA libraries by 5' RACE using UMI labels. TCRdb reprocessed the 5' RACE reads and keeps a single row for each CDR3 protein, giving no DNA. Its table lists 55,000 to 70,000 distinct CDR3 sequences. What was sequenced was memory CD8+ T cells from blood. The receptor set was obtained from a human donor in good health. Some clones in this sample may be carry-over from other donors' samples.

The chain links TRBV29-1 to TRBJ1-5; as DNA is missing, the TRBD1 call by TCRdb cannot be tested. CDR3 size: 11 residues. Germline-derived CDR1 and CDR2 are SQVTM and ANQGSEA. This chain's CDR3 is CSVHREGSQHF.

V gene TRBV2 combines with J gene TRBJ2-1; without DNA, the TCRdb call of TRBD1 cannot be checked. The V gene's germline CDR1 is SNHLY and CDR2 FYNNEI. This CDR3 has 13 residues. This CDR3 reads CASWTGMGNEQFF.

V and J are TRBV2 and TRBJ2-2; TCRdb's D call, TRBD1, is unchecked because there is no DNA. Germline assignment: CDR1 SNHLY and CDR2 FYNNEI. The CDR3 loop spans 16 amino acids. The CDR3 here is CASHSFRDRNLGELFF.

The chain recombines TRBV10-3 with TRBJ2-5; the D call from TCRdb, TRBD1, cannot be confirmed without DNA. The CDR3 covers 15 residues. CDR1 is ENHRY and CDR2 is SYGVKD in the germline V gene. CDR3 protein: CAISDEGTAEETQYF.

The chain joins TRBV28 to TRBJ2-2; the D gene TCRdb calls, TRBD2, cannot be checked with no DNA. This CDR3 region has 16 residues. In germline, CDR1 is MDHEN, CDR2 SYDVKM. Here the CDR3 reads CASRREAGLHTGELFF.

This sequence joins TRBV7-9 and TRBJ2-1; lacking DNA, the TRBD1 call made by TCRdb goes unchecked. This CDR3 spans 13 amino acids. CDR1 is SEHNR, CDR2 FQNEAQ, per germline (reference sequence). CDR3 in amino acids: CASSIGTPKEQFF.

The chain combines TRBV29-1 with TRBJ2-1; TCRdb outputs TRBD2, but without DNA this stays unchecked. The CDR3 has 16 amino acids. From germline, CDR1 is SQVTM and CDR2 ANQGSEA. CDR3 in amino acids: CSVELGLAGGRSEQFF.

The CDR3 region is CSARGISSGEADTQYF. The chain couples TRBV20-1 to TRBJ2-3; TCRdb designates TRBD2, a call that cannot be tested without DNA. The germline CDR1 and CDR2 sequences are DFQATT and SNEGSKA (reference sequence). The CDR3 contains 16 residues.

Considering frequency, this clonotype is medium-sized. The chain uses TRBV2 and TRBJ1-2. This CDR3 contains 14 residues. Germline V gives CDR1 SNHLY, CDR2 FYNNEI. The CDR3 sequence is CASSEVAHTYGYTF.

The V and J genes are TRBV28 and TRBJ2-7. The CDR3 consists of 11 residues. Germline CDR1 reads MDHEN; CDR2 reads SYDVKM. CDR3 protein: CASSFLYEQYF.

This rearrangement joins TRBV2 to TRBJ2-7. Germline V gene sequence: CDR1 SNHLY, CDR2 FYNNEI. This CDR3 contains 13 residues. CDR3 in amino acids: CASSPTGFYEQYF.

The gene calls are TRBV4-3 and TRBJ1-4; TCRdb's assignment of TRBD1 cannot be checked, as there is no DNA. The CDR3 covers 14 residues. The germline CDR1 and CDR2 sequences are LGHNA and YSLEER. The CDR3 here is CASSQGVINEKLFF.

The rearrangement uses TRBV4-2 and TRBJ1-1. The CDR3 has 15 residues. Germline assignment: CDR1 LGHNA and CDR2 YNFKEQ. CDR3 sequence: CASSYERGGGTEAFF.

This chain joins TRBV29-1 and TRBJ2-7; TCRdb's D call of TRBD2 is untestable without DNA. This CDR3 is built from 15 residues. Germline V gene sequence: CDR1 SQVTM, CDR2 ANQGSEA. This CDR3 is CSVETQGSPGYEQYF.

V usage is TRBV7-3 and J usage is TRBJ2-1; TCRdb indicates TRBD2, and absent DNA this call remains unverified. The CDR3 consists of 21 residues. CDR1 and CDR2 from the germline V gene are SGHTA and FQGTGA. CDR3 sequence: CASKLKRGLGQSTESYNEQFF.

Here the CDR3 reads CASSLYTVNTEAFF. The chain employs TRBV14 and TRBJ1-1. The CDR3 is 14 residues long. CDR1 is SGHDN and CDR2 is FVKESK in the germline V gene.

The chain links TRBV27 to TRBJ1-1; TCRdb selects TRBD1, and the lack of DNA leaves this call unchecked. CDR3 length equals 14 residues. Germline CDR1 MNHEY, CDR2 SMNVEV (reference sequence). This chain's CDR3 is CASRPGALNTEAFF.

The CDR3: CASSSTVSNQPQHF. The V call is TRBV5-5, the J call TRBJ1-5; TCRdb reports TRBD1, a call that lacks DNA to check it against. The length of the CDR3 is 14 residues. Per the germline V gene, CDR1 is SGHKS and CDR2 is YYEKEE (reference sequence). Using reference TRBV5-5 and TRBJ1-5 for the parts outside the CDR3, the full variable domain is DAGVTQSPTHLIKTRGQQVTLRCSPISGHKSVSWYQQVLGQGPQFIFQYYEKEERGRGNFPDRFSARQFPNYSSELNVNALLLGDSALYLCASSSTVSNQPQHFGDGTRLSIL.

CDR3 sequence: CASSLPWAEAFF. The chain uses TRBV28 and TRBJ1-1. This CDR3 has 12 residues. Germline CDR1 and CDR2: MDHEN and SYDVKM.

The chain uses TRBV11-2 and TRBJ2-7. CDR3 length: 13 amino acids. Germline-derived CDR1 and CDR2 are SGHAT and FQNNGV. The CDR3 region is CASSLGHSYEQYF.

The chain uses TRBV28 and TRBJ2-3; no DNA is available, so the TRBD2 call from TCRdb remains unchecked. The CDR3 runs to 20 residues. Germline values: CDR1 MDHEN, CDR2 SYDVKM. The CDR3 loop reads CASHFNPGTSGGLSTDTQYF.

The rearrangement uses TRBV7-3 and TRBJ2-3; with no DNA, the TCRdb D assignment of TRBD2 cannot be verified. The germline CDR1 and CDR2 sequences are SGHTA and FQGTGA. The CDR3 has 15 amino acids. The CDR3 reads CASSLGAGGTDTQYF.

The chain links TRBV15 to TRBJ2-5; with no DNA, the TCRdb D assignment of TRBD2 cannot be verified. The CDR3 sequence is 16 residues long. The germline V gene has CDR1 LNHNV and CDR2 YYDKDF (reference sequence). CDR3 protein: CATSRGFSGSSETQYF.

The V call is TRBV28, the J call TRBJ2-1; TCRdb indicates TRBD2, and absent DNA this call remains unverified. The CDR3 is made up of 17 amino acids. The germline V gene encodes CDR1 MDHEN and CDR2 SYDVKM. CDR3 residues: CASSYFALAGSYNEQFF. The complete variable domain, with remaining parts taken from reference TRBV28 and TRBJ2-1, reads DVKVTQSSRYLVKRTGEKVFLECVQDMDHENMFWYRQDPGLGLRLIYFSYDVKMKEKGDIPEGYSVSREKKERFSLILESASTNQTSMYLCASSYFALAGSYNEQFFGPGTRLTVL.

This CDR3 reads CAAGGRGGRYEQYF. The chain couples TRBV6-1 to TRBJ2-7; the D call from TCRdb, TRBD1, cannot be confirmed without DNA. Germline loops: CDR1 MNHNS, CDR2 SASEGT. The CDR3 consists of 14 residues.

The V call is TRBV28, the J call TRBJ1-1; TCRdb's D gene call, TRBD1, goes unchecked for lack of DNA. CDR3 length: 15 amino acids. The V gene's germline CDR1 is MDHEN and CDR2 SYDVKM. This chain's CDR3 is CASSLAAGGGTEAFF.

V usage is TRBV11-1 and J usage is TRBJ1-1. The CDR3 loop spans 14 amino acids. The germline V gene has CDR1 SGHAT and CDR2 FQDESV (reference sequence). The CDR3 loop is CASTFGVLYTEAFF.